One T cell receptor beta chain is described in this entry. These data belong to a study of blood T cell repertoires in COVID-19. Study-wide background: PBMCs, B-cell-depleted T cells, or T cells were the source of the cDNA or gDNA that made up the material.

The protocol was immunoSEQ multiplex PCR, while the TCRdb copy is restricted to in-frame clones and leaves out a portion. The sample records around 300,000 clones, almost 85% being singletons. Trimming removed 0 bases from V and 1 base from J, with 9 bases in between. The length of the CDR3 is 15 residues. Per germline, CDR1 MGHRA and CDR2 YSYEKL. The chain has TRBV4-1 and TRBJ1-1; the D is unclear. This receptor was identified in a human donor in a cohort sampled during active COVID-19. Sequencing was performed on peripheral blood. CDR3 region: CASSQDSLSNTEAFF. The CDR3 DNA sequence: TGCGCCAGCAGCCAAGATTCCTTATCGAACACTGAAGCTTTCTTT.